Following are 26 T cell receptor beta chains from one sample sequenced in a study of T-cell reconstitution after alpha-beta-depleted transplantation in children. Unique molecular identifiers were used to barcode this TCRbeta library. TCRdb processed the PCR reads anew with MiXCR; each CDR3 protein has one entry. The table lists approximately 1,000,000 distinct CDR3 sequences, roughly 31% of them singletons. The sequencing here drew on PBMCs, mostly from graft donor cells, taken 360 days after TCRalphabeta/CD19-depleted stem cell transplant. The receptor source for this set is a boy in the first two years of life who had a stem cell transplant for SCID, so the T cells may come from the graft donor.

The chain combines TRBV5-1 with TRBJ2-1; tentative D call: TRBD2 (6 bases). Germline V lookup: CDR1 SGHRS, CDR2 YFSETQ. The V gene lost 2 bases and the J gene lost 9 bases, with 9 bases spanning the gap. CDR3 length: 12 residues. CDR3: CASSFRGSEQFF. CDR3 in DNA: TGCGCCAGCAGCTTCCGGGGGAGTGAGCAGTTCTTC. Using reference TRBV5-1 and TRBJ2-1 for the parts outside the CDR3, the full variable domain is KAGVTQTPRYLIKTRGQQVTLSCSPISGHRSVSWYQQTPGQGLQFLFEYFSETQRNKGNFPGRFSGRQFSNSRSEMNVSTLELGDSALYLCASSFRGSEQFFGPGTRLTVL.

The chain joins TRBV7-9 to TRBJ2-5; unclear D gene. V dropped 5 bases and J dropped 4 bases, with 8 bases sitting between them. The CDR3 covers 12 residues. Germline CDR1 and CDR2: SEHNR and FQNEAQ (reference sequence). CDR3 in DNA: TGTGCCAGCAGCCGGATCCGAGAGACCCAGTACTTC. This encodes CASSRIRETQYF.

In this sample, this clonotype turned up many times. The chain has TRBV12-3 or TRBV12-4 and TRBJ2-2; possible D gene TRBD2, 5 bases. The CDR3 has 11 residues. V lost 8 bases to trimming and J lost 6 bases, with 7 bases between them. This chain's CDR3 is CASEGPGELFF. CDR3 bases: TGTGCCAGCGAGGGCCCCGGGGAGCTGTTTTTT.

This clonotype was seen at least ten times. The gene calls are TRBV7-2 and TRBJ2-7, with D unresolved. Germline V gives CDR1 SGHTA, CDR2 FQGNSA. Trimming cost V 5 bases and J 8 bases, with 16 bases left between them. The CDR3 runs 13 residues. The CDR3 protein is CASSPLGYSKQYF. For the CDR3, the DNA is TGTGCCAGCAGCCCCCTTGGCTATTCAAAGCAGTACTTC.

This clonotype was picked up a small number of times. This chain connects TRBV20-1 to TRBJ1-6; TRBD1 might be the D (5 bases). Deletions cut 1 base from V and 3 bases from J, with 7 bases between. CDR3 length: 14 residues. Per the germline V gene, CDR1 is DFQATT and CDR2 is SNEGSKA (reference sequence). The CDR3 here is CSARGQYYNSPLHF. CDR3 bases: TGCAGTGCTAGAGGACAGTACTATAATTCACCCCTCCACTTT.

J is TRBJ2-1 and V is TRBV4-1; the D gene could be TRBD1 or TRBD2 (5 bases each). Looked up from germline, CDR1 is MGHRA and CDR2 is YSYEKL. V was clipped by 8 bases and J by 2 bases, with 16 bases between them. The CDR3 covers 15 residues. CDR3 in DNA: TGCGCCAGCGGGGAACTCACGGGACCCTACAATGAGCAGTTCTTC. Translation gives CASGELTGPYNEQFF.

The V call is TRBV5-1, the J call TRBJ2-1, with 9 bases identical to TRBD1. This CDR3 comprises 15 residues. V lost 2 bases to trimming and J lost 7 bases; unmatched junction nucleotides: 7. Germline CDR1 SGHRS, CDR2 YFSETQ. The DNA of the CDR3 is TGCGCCAGCAGCTTTGGGTCAGACAGGGGGAATGAGCAGTTCTTC. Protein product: CASSFGSDRGNEQFF.

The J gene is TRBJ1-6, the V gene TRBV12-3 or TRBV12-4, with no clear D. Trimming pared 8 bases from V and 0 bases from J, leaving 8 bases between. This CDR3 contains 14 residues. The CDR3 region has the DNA TGTGCCAGCCGGGCAAGCTCCTATAATTCACCCCTCCACTTT. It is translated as CASRASSYNSPLHF.

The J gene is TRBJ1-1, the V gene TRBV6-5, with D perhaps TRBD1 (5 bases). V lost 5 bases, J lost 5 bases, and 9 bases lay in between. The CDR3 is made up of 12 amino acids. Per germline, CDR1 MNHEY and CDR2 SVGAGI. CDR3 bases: TGTGCCAGCAGTCGAGGGGAAACTGAAGCTTTCTTT. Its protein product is CASSRGETEAFF.

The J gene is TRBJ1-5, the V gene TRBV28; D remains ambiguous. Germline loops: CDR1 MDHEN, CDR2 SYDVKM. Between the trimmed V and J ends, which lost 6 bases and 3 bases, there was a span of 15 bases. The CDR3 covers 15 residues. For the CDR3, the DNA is TGTGCCAGCAGCGTGGACGGATTATACAATCAGCCCCAGCATTTT. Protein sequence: CASSVDGLYNQPQHF.

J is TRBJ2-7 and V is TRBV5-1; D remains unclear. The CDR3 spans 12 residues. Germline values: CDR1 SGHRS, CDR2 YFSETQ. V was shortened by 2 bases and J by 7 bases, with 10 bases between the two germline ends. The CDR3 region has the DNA TGCGCCAGCAGCTTCTACAGTGGGGAGCAGTACTTC. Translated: CASSFYSGEQYF.

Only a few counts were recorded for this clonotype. CDR3 nucleotides: TGCAGTGCTAGACCCAGGACAGGGATTTCCTACGAGCAGTACTTC. Translating it yields CSARPRTGISYEQYF. The chain carries TRBV20-1 and TRBJ2-7; TRBD1 matches 8 bases. Germline assignment: CDR1 DFQATT and CDR2 SNEGSKA (reference sequence). V lost 2 bases and J lost 1; bases outside the gene matches: 7. CDR3 size: 15 residues.

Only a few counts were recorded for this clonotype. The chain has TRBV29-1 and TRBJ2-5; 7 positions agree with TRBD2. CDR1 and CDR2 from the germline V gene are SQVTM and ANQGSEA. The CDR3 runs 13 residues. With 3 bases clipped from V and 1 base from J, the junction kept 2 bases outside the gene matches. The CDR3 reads CSVEGGTQETQYF. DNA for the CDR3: TGCAGCGTTGAGGGGGGGACCCAAGAGACCCAGTACTTC.

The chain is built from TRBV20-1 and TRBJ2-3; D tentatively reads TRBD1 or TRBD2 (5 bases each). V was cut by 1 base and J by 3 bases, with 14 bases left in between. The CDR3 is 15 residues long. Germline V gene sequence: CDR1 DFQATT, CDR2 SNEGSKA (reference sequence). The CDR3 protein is CSARAPRGQTDTQYF. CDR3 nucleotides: TGCAGTGCTAGAGCCCCGAGGGGCCAGACAGATACGCAGTATTTT.

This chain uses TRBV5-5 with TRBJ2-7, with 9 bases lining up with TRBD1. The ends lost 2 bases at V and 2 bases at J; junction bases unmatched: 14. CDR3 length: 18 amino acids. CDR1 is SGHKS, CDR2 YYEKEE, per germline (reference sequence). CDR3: CASSFRDREYGAPYEQYF. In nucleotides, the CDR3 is TGTGCCAGCAGCTTCCGGGACAGGGAATACGGGGCTCCCTACGAGCAGTACTTC.

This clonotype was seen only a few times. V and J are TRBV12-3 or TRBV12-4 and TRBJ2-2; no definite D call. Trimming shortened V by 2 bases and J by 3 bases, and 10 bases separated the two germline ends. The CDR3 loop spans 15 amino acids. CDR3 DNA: TGTGCCAGCAGTTTAATTGACGGACACACCGGGGAGCTGTTTTTT. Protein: CASSLIDGHTGELFF.

The CDR3 DNA reads as TGCAGCGTTGAAGATTTAGGGTGGGGGACTGAAGCTTTCTTT. It yields the protein CSVEDLGWGTEAFF. The gene calls are TRBV29-1 and TRBJ1-1; D might be TRBD1 (5 bases). V was pared by 0 bases and J by 5 bases, with 13 bases between. In germline, CDR1 is SQVTM, CDR2 ANQGSEA. This CDR3 is 14 amino acids long.

The CDR3 DNA is TGCGCCAGCAGCTTGGGGACAGGGGGTGGCGAGCAGTACTTC. Its translation is CASSLGTGGGEQYF. This chain connects TRBV5-1 to TRBJ2-7; 10 nucleotides agree with TRBD1. The V and J ends lost 0 bases and 6 bases, in that order; junction bases with no gene match: 3. CDR3 length: 14 residues. The V gene's germline CDR1 is SGHRS and CDR2 YFSETQ.

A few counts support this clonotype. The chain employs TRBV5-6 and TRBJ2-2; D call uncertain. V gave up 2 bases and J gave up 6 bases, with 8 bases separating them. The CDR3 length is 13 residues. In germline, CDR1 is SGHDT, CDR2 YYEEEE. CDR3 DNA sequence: TGTGCCAGCAGCTTCTTAGTGGCCGGGGAGCTGTTTTTT. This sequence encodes CASSFLVAGELFF.

CDR3 bases: TGTGCCAGCTCCAGGAACGTTGAAGCTTTCTTT. Translated: CASSRNVEAFF. The V call is TRBV6-6, the J call TRBJ1-1; the D is unclear. Trimming pared 8 bases from V and 7 bases from J, leaving 11 bases between. The CDR3 is 11 residues long. In germline, CDR1 is MNHNY, CDR2 SVGAGI (reference sequence).

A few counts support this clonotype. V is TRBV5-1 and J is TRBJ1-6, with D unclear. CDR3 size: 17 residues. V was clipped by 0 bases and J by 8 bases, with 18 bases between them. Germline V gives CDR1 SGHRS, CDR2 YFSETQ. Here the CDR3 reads CASSLGVGRGMDSPLHF. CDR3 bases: TGCGCCAGCAGCTTGGGAGTGGGCCGAGGGATGGATTCACCCCTCCACTTT.

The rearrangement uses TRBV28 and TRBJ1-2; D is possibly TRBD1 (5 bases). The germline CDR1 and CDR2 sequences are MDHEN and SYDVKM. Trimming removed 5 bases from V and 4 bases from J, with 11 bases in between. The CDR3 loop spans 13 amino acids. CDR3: CASSVGLSYGYTF. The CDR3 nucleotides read TGTGCCAGCAGTGTGGGACTCAGCTATGGCTACACCTTC.

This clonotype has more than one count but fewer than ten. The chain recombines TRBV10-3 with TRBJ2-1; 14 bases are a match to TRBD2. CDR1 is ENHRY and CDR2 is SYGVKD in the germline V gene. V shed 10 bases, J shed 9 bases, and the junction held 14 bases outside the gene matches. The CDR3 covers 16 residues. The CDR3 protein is CATGATGTSGSSEQFF. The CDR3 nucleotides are TGTGCCACAGGAGCTACCGGGACTAGCGGGAGTAGTGAGCAGTTCTTC.

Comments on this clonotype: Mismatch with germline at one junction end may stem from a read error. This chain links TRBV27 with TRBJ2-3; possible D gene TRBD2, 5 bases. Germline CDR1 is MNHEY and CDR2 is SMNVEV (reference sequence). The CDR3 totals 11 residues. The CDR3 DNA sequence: TGTGCCAGCAGCGGGGATCTAAGCCTATTTTTT. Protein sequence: CASSGDLSLFF.

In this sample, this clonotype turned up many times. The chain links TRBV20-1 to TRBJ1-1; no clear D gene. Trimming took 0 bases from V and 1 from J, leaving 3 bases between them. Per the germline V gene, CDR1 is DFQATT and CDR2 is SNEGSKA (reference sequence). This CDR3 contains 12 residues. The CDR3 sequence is CSAREGNTEAFF. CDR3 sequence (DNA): TGCAGTGCTAGAGAAGGGAACACTGAAGCTTTCTTT.

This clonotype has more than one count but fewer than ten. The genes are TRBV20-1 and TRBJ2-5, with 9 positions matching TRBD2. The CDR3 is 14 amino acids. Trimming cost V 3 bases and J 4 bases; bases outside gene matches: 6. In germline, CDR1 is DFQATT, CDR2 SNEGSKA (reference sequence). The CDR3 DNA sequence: TGCAGTGCTAGTAGGCGGGGGGGCCGAGAGACCCAGTACTTC. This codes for CSASRRGGRETQYF.